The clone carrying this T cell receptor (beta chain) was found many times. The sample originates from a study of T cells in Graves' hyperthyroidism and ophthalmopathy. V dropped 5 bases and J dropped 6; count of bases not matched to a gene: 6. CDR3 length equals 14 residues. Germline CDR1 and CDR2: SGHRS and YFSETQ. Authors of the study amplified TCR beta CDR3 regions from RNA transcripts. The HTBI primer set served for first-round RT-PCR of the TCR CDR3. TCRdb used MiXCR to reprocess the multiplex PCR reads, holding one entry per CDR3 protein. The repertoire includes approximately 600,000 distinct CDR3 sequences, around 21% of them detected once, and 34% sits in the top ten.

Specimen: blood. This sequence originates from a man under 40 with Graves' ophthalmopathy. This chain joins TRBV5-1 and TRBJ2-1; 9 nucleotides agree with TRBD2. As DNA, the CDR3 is TGCGCCAGCAGGCGGGAGGGCCGGGGCAATGAGCAGTTCTTC. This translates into CASRREGRGNEQFF. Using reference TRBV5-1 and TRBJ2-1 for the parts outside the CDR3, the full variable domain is KAGVTQTPRYLIKTRGQQVTLSCSPISGHRSVSWYQQTPGQGLQFLFEYFSETQRNKGNFPGRFSGRQFSNSRSEMNVSTLELGDSALYLCASRREGRGNEQFFGPGTRLTVL.